Listed below are T cell receptor beta chains from one sample, sequenced in a study of blood T cell repertoires in COVID-19. Generated by immunoSEQ multiplex PCR, the TCRdb table keeps only in-frame clones and is missing some. The data contain approximately 220,000 clones, 85% to 90% of them singletons. The sample comprised PBMCs or T cells enriched from blood (not recorded which). Source of these receptors: a man aged 30 to 39 who had recovered from COVID-19. The CDR3 runs from the conserved cysteine through the conserved F or W. Fields, in order: D gene, V gene, J gene, CDR3 DNA, CDR3 protein. The D gene is left open where the match is weak.

D: TRBD1; V: TRBV6-5; J: TRBJ1-5; DNA: TGTGCCAGCAGTCCCCGGGACAGAGGTTTAGGGTCCCAGCATTTT; CDR3: CASSPRDRGLGSQHF
D: TRBD1; V: TRBV4-3; J: TRBJ1-2; DNA: TGCGCCAGCAGCCGCGGACAGGAGTATGGCTACACCTTC; CDR3: CASSRGQEYGYTF
D: TRBD2; V: TRBV5-1; J: TRBJ2-1; DNA: TGCGCCAGCAGCAACCGGGACTACAAGTCGAATGAGCAGTTCTTC; CDR3: CASSNRDYKSNEQFF
D: TRBD1; V: TRBV27; J: TRBJ2-2; DNA: TGTGCCAGCAGACGGACAGGGGGCGCAGGCGGGGAGCTGTTTTTT; CDR3: CASRRTGGAGGELFF
D: TRBD1; V: TRBV3-1/TRBV3-2; J: TRBJ2-7; DNA: TGTGCCAGCAGCCAAATCCTTCCCAGGGGGCAGAACGAGCAGTACTTC; CDR3: CASSQILPRGQNEQYF
D: .; V: TRBV30; J: TRBJ1-2; DNA: TGTGCCTGGAGTGTTACAGGGACTAGCTATGGCTACACCTTC; CDR3: CAWSVTGTSYGYTF
D: .; V: TRBV18; J: TRBJ2-7; DNA: TGTGCCAGCTCACCGGGCCGGGACACTGCCTACGAGCAGTACTTC; CDR3: CASSPGRDTAYEQYF
D: TRBD1; V: TRBV2; J: TRBJ2-5; DNA: TGTGCCATTACAGGGGTCCAAGAGACCCAGTACTTC; CDR3: CAITGVQETQYF
D: TRBD1; V: TRBV5-1; J: TRBJ1-2; DNA: TGCGCCAGCAGCTTGCCAGGGGGCAACTATGGCTACACCTTC; CDR3: CASSLPGGNYGYTF
D: .; V: TRBV6-2/TRBV6-3; J: TRBJ1-2; DNA: TGTGCCAGCAGTGACTACCCAGGCTATGGCTACACCTTC; CDR3: CASSDYPGYGYTF
D: TRBD1; V: TRBV25-1; J: TRBJ2-5; DNA: TGTGCCAGCAGTCCGGTACAGGGGAACCAAGAGACCCAGTACTTC; CDR3: CASSPVQGNQETQYF
D: .; V: TRBV2; J: TRBJ2-4; DNA: TGTGCCAGCAGTGAGGGGGCGCGGAACATTCAGTACTTC; CDR3: CASSEGARNIQYF
D: TRBD1; V: TRBV3-1/TRBV3-2; J: TRBJ2-7; DNA: TGTGCCAGCAGCCCCCGCGCTCGGGTGGCAGGGGGCGACGAGCAGTACTTC; CDR3: CASSPRARVAGGDEQYF
D: TRBD1; V: TRBV6-5; J: TRBJ1-4; DNA: TGTGCCAGCAGTTACTCGGGGACAGCTAATGAAAAACTGTTTTTT; CDR3: CASSYSGTANEKLFF
D: .; V: TRBV6-5; J: TRBJ2-7; DNA: TGTGCCAGCAGGGGGGGTCGGGAGACCTCCTACGAGCAGTACTTC; CDR3: CASRGGRETSYEQYF
D: TRBD1; V: TRBV4-1; J: TRBJ2-7; DNA: TGCGCCAGCAGCCACCCCGGGACAGGGGGCTCCTACGAGCAGTACTTC; CDR3: CASSHPGTGGSYEQYF
D: TRBD1; V: TRBV12-3/TRBV12-4; J: TRBJ1-2; DNA: TGTGCCAGCAGCTTACAGGGGGCGGATGGCTACACCTTC; CDR3: CASSLQGADGYTF